This T cell receptor beta chain appears in the sequencing data of a study of blood T cell repertoires in COVID-19. Turning to the study itself: Whether acute or convalescent, the COVID-19 samples came from the United States, Italy and Spain. Sample material is recorded as cDNA or gDNA derived from T cells, B-cell-depleted T cells, or PBMCs.

Per the study methods: The authors estimated nucleated cell counts from reference gene primer amplification. Only in-frame clones appear in the TCRdb table, and some are missing; sequencing was by immunoSEQ multiplex PCR. For V, J and clone size, that table is used; D and trimming come from the DNA. The sample shows 250,000 to 300,000 clones, about 89% of them seen only once. This clone was picked up one time. CDR3 size: 14 residues. Germline loops: CDR1 SGHDT, CDR2 YYEEEE. V was pared by 5 bases and J by 7 bases, with 9 bases of the junction left unmatched. Seattle cases were enrolled at active infection and followed longitudinally.

Sequenced sample: peripheral blood. The receptor was derived from a woman aged 25 to 39 with COVID-19, enrolled during active disease. This chain uses TRBV5-6 with TRBJ2-3; 8 bases line up with TRBD1. The CDR3 nucleotides are TGTGCCAGCAGAGAAGGACAGGGTAGGCATACGCAGTATTTT. It encodes CASREGQGRHTQYF.